This T cell receptor beta chain emerged from a study of T-cell reconstitution after alpha-beta-depleted transplantation in children. Broader study findings: One year post-transplant, T-cell counts and diversity were largely derived from T cells produced anew. Roughly two months post-transplant, alpha-beta T cells reportedly originated from several hundred graft clones that had expanded.

As for this clonotype: Its matching antigen is unknown. An end of the junction does not agree with germline; a read error may underlie this.

Unique molecular identifiers were incorporated during preparation of the TCRbeta library. TCRdb re-derived calls from the PCR reads in MiXCR, one entry per CDR3 protein. Among hundreds of thousands of distinct CDR3 sequences listed, around 12% were seen once. The CDR3 runs 17 residues. Germline CDR1 is SGHRS and CDR2 is YFSETQ. The receptor's source is a girl aged 2 to 10 with congenital amegakaryocytic thrombocytopenia, due to receive a stem cell transplant. Sample: PBMCs, taken before TCRalphabeta/CD19-depleted stem cell transplant. The V gene is TRBV5-1, the J gene TRBJ2-2; D unresolved. CDR3 DNA sequence: TGCGCCAGCAGCTTGGCCGGCGCACTCCCGAACGCCGGGGAGCTGTTTTTT. Translated, it gives CASSLAGALPNAGELFF.